This paragraph reports one T cell receptor (beta chain). In blood CD8+ and CD4+ T cells, TCR beta underwent sequencing. Negative isolation yielded CD8+ and CD4+ T cells; FACS enriched TEMRA cells. cDNA came from about 0.5 to 1 ug RNA primed by random hexamers. One entry per CDR3 protein, called by TCRdb with MiXCR from the immunoSEQ multiplex PCR reads. Among fewer than 350,000 distinct CDR3 sequences listed, around 90% were seen once. The data derive from a study of CD8 T cells in Susac syndrome. This sequence was found in a human donor with multiple sclerosis. Sequences were obtained from CD4+ T cells from PBMCs.

The CDR3 reads CASTRSHSYNEQFF. The DNA of the CDR3 is TGTGCCAGTACGAGGTCCCACTCCTACAATGAGCAGTTCTTC. The chain carries TRBV19 and TRBJ2-1; D call uncertain. The CDR3 is made up of 14 amino acids. Germline CDR1 reads LNHDA; CDR2 reads SQIVND (reference sequence). Trimming shortened V by 7 bases and J by 0 bases, and 10 bases separated the two germline ends.